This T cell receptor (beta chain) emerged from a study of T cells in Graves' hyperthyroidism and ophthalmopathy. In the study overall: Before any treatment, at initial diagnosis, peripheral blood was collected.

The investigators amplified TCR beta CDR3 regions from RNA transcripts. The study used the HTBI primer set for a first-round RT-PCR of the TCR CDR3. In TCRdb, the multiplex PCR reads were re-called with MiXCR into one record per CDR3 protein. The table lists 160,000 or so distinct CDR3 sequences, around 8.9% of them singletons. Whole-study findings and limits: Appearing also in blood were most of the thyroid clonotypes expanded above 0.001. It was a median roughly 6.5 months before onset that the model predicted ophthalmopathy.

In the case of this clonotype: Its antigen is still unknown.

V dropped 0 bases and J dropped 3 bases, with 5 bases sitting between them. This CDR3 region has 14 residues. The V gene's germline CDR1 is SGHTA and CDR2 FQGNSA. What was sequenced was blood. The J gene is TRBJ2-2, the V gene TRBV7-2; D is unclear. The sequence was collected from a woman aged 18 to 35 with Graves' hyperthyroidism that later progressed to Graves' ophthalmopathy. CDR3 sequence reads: CASSLAPYTGELFF. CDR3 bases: TGTGCCAGCAGCTTAGCCCCTTACACCGGGGAGCTGTTTTTT. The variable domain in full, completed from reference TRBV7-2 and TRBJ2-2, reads GAGVSQSPSNKVTEKGKDVELRCDPISGHTALYWYRQSLGQGLEFLIYFQGNSAPDKSGLPSDRFSAERTGGSVSTLTIQRTQQEDSAVYLCASSLAPYTGELFFGEGSRLTVL.